These 25 T cell receptor beta chains were sequenced from one sample in a study of T-cell reconstitution after alpha-beta-depleted transplantation in children. Unique molecular identifiers were used to barcode this TCRbeta library. TCRdb reprocessed the PCR reads via MiXCR and lists one record per CDR3 protein. The sample lists about 500,000 distinct CDR3 sequences, about 10% occurring once. The source was PBMCs, mostly from graft donor cells, collected 180 days after TCRalphabeta/CD19-depleted stem cell transplant. Receptor source: a female patient aged 2-9 years who had a stem cell transplant for aplastic anemia, so the T cells may come from the graft donor.

The chain couples TRBV3-1 to TRBJ1-2, with D tentatively TRBD1 (5 bases). Germline CDR1 and CDR2: LGHDT and YNNKEL (reference sequence). Trimming stripped 3 bases from V and 7 bases from J, with 9 bases between. The CDR3 length is 12 residues. The chain's CDR3 is CASSHSQGGYTF. DNA for the CDR3: TGTGCCAGCAGCCATTCCCAGGGTGGCTACACCTTC.

The genes are TRBV15 and TRBJ2-1; D assignment may be TRBD1 or TRBD2 (5 bases each). The V end lost 3 bases, the J end lost 3 bases, and 15 bases lay between the germline ends. The CDR3 contains 16 residues. Per the germline V gene, CDR1 is LNHNV and CDR2 is YYDKDF (reference sequence). CDR3 loop: CATSRLGTASYNEQFF. CDR3 bases: TGTGCCACCAGCAGGCTAGGGACGGCCAGCTACAATGAGCAGTTCTTC.

This clonotype has only a few counts. The V call is TRBV29-1, the J call TRBJ1-2; the D gene is possibly TRBD1 (5 bases). Germline CDR1 reads SQVTM; CDR2 reads ANQGSEA. CDR3 length equals 13 residues. Between the trimmed V and J ends, which lost 4 bases and 3 bases, there was a span of 12 bases. CDR3 nucleotides: TGCAGCGTTGCGGGGGACTTCGACTATGGCTACACCTTC. Protein sequence: CSVAGDFDYGYTF. The full variable domain, with the rest looked up from reference TRBV29-1 and TRBJ1-2, is SAVISQKPSRDICQRGTSLTIQCQVDSQVTMMFWYRQQPGQSLTLIATANQGSEATYESGFVIDKFPISRPNLTFSTLTVSNMSPEDSSIYLCSVAGDFDYGYTFGSGTRLTVV.

This clonotype was seen at least ten times. V is TRBV5-1 and J is TRBJ2-1, with TRBD1 matching over 7 bases. The CDR3 spans 12 residues. V shed 1 base and J 10 bases; nucleotides not matched to a gene: 2. Germline assignment: CDR1 SGHRS and CDR2 YFSETQ. The DNA for the CDR3 is TGCGCCAGCAGCTTGACAGGGGACGAGCAGTTCTTC. This translates into CASSLTGDEQFF.

This chain links TRBV20-1 with TRBJ2-1; 12 bases fit TRBD1. V lost 3 bases to trimming and J lost 4 bases; unmatched junction nucleotides: 4. Germline V gene data show CDR1 as DFQATT and CDR2 as SNEGSKA (reference sequence). The CDR3 runs to 15 residues. The CDR3 DNA follows: TGCAGTGCTAGGGGGGACAGGGGGCCTTACAATGAGCAGTTCTTC. It is translated as CSARGDRGPYNEQFF.

A few counts support this clonotype. V and J are TRBV12-3 or TRBV12-4 and TRBJ2-7, with D possibly matching TRBD2 (6 bases). The V end was cut by 5 bases, the J end by 0 bases, with 14 bases between. CDR3 length equals 15 residues. CDR3 nucleotides: TGTGCCAGCAGTGGACGGGACTGGGGCTCCTACGAGCAGTACTTC. It specifies CASSGRDWGSYEQYF.

This clonotype appeared many times. The rearrangement joins TRBV12-3 or TRBV12-4 to TRBJ2-5; D gene unclear. V gave up 3 bases and J gave up 7 bases, with 15 bases separating them. This CDR3 contains 14 residues. This CDR3 is CASSFSQLGATQYF. In nucleotides, the CDR3 is TGTGCCAGCAGTTTTTCACAGCTGGGCGCGACCCAGTACTTC.

This clonotype was found a few times. The rearrangement links TRBV5-4 to TRBJ2-2; D gene unclear. The germline V gene has CDR1 SGHNT and CDR2 YYREEE (reference sequence). CDR3 length: 13 residues. V lost 2 bases, J lost 7 bases, and 9 bases lay in between. CDR3 amino acids: CASSFGVVGELFF. The CDR3 nucleotides read TGTGCCAGCAGCTTTGGGGTAGTCGGGGAGCTGTTTTTT.

In this sample, this clonotype turned up a few times. CDR3 amino acids: CASSFTSGSAYTGELFF. The CDR3 DNA sequence: TGTGCCAGCAGCTTCACTAGCGGGAGTGCGTACACCGGGGAGCTGTTTTTT. V and J are TRBV7-6 and TRBJ2-2; 11 bases match TRBD2. Germline assignment: CDR1 SGHVS and CDR2 FNYEAQ. J lost 3 bases, V lost 3 bases, and 6 bases had no gene match. This CDR3 region has 17 residues.

This clonotype was seen only a few times. V and J are TRBV6-2 or TRBV6-3 and TRBJ2-7; 9 bases map to TRBD2. This CDR3 spans 14 amino acids. Germline V gene lookup returns CDR1 MNHEY and CDR2 SVGEGT. The V segment lost 3 bases and the J segment 3 bases; nucleotides outside the gene matches: 3. CDR3 sequence: CASSYLTSGYEQYF. CDR3 bases: TGTGCCAGCAGTTATCTGACTAGCGGCTACGAGCAGTACTTC.

This clonotype came up a few times. J is TRBJ1-2 and V is TRBV7-9, with D uncertain. The CDR3 consists of 16 residues. V was clipped by 5 bases and J by 6 bases, with 22 bases between them. The germline V gene has CDR1 SEHNR and CDR2 FQNEAQ (reference sequence). The CDR3 nucleotides are TGTGCCAGCAGCCTGGGATGGCCTGAGGCTAAGGATGGCTACACCTTC. It yields the protein CASSLGWPEAKDGYTF.

This clonotype turned up a few times. The chain is built from TRBV5-1 and TRBJ1-2, with 8 bases fitting TRBD1. The germline V gene has CDR1 SGHRS and CDR2 YFSETQ. There are 14 residues in the CDR3. The V segment lost 1 base and the J segment 6 bases; nucleotides outside the gene matches: 5. The CDR3 protein is CASSLRAGGHGYTF. As DNA, the CDR3 is TGCGCCAGCAGCTTGAGGGCAGGGGGCCATGGCTACACCTTC. The full variable domain, with the rest looked up from reference TRBV5-1 and TRBJ1-2, is KAGVTQTPRYLIKTRGQQVTLSCSPISGHRSVSWYQQTPGQGLQFLFEYFSETQRNKGNFPGRFSGRQFSNSRSEMNVSTLELGDSALYLCASSLRAGGHGYTFGSGTRLTVV.

This chain connects TRBV12-3 or TRBV12-4 to TRBJ2-7, with unresolved D. Trimming stripped 2 bases from V and 0 bases from J, with 8 bases between. This CDR3 comprises 14 residues. The CDR3 nucleotides are TGTGCCAGCAGTTTAAGTCTAGGCTCCTACGAGCAGTACTTC. As protein: CASSLSLGSYEQYF.

This clonotype has a count of ten or more. V is TRBV29-1 and J is TRBJ2-7; D gene uncertain. CDR3 size: 10 residues. V lost 7 bases, J lost 5 bases, and 9 bases lay in between. Germline-derived CDR1 and CDR2 are SQVTM and ANQGSEA. The CDR3 nucleotides read TGCAGCGCGGTACCCCACGAGCAGTACTTC. It specifies CSAVPHEQYF.

This clonotype occurred a few times. V gene TRBV20-1 combines with J gene TRBJ2-5; 8 positions match TRBD1. The germline gives CDR1 DFQATT, CDR2 SNEGSKA (reference sequence). J gave up 1 base and V 3 bases, and 7 bases lay outside the gene matches. This CDR3 has 15 amino acids. The CDR3, as DNA: TGCAGTGCTAGCCCCTCGACAGGGGCCCAAGAGACCCAGTACTTC. Its protein product is CSASPSTGAQETQYF.

This clonotype was seen ten or more times. The chain recombines TRBV28 with TRBJ1-5; the D gene is possibly TRBD1 (5 bases). Trimming removed 5 bases at V and 7 bases at J, with 15 bases between. Germline CDR1 MDHEN, CDR2 SYDVKM. There are 14 residues in the CDR3. The CDR3 DNA reads TGTGCCAGCAGTCGAGCCCAGGGAAGGCAGCCCCAGCATTTT. Its translation: CASSRAQGRQPQHF.

The chain has TRBV11-2 and TRBJ2-1; D perhaps matches TRBD2 (5 bases). The CDR3 extends over 17 amino acids. Deletions cut 1 base from V and 2 bases from J, with 15 bases between. The germline V gene has CDR1 SGHAT and CDR2 FQNNGV. CDR3 protein: CASSLGRPARAYNEQFF. The CDR3 nucleotides read TGTGCCAGCAGCTTAGGGCGGCCGGCGAGGGCCTACAATGAGCAGTTCTTC.

Remarks on this clonotype: The junction and the germline gene differ at one end; a read error may be behind it. The chain has TRBV7-9 and TRBJ2-5; perhaps TRBD1 as D (6 bases). CDR1 is SEHNR, CDR2 FQNEAQ, per germline (reference sequence). This CDR3 spans 9 amino acids. The CDR3 nucleotides are TGTGCCGGGGGCCCCGACGTAGACTTC. Residues: CAGGPDVDF.

This clonotype occurred once. The chain links TRBV5-1 to TRBJ2-5, with unresolved D. Trimming took off 6 bases at V and 5 bases at J, with 11 bases between the two ends. CDR3 length: 12 residues. Germline loops: CDR1 SGHRS, CDR2 YFSETQ. In DNA, the CDR3 is TGCGCCAGCATCAACTTGGGGGAGACCCAGTACTTC. Translation gives CASINLGETQYF.

Ten or more counts support this clonotype. This sequence joins TRBV10-1 and TRBJ2-1, with D perhaps matching TRBD1 or TRBD2 (5 bases each). Trimming pared 0 bases from V and 3 bases from J, leaving 6 bases between. The CDR3 loop spans 14 amino acids. Germline lookup yields CDR1 WNHNN and CDR2 SYGVQD (reference sequence). In DNA form, the CDR3 reads TGCGCCAGCAGTGAGTCGAGGGGCTACAATGAGCAGTTCTTC. It specifies CASSESRGYNEQFF.

The sample holds many counts of this clonotype. The rearrangement links TRBV29-1 to TRBJ2-7, with D tentatively TRBD1 (6 bases). Looked up from germline, CDR1 is SQVTM and CDR2 is ANQGSEA. V lost 5 bases and J 6 bases, leaving 17 bases between the germline ends. CDR3 length: 13 amino acids. CDR3 in amino acids: CSVRSQGPPEQYF. CDR3 bases: TGCAGCGTTAGGTCGCAGGGGCCCCCCGAGCAGTACTTC.

This clonotype has a handful of counts. This sequence joins TRBV2 and TRBJ1-5; D possibly corresponds to TRBD1 (6 bases). The CDR3 sequence is 15 residues long. Germline V gives CDR1 SNHLY, CDR2 FYNNEI. V was cut by 7 bases and J by 2 bases, with 15 bases left in between. CDR3 residues: CASIDRGGGNQPQHF. CDR3 coding DNA: TGTGCCAGCATCGACCGGGGGGGCGGCAATCAGCCCCAGCATTTT. The full variable domain, in which reference TRBV2 and TRBJ1-5 provide the parts outside the CDR3, is EPEVTQTPSHQVTQMGQEVILRCVPISNHLYFYWYRQILGQKVEFLVSFYNNEISEKSEIFDDQFSVERPDGSNFTLKIRSTKLEDSAMYFCASIDRGGGNQPQHFGDGTRLSIL.

The chain combines TRBV11-2 with TRBJ2-5; D tentatively reads TRBD1 or TRBD2 (5 bases each). V was pared by 8 bases and J by 7 bases, with 14 bases between. This CDR3 comprises 12 residues. In germline, CDR1 is SGHAT, CDR2 FQNNGV. The CDR3 spells CASVKGGGTQYF. The CDR3, as DNA: TGTGCCAGCGTTAAGGGTGGGGGGACCCAGTACTTC. The entire variable domain, with the rest obtained from reference TRBV11-2 and TRBJ2-5, is as follows: EAGVAQSPRYKIIEKRQSVAFWCNPISGHATLYWYQQILGQGPKLLIQFQNNGVVDDSQLPKDRFSAERLKGVDSTLKIQPAKLEDSAVYLCASVKGGGTQYFGPGTRLLVL.

The CDR3 DNA sequence: TGTGCCAGCAGATTCGCGGGAGACGCAGATACGCAGTATTTT. Translated, it gives CASRFAGDADTQYF. The rearrangement joins TRBV28 to TRBJ2-3; TRBD2 agrees at 7 bases. This CDR3 spans 14 amino acids. Trimming at V came to 6 bases and at J to 4 bases, leaving 7 bases not matched to a gene. Looked up from germline, CDR1 is MDHEN and CDR2 is SYDVKM.

This clonotype was observed a few times. V and J are TRBV7-2 and TRBJ2-1; TRBD1 aligns across 9 bases. The V segment lost 0 bases and the J segment 9 bases; nucleotides outside the gene matches: 12. Germline V CDR1 and CDR2: SGHTA, FQGNSA. The CDR3 has 17 residues. This CDR3 is CASSLADRGQGMGEQFF. Here the CDR3 DNA reads TGTGCCAGCAGCTTAGCCGACCGGGGACAGGGAATGGGTGAGCAGTTCTTC.